In this sample, the clone carrying this T cell receptor (beta chain) turned up a few times. Its target is unknown. V was clipped by 3 bases and J by 5 bases, with 13 bases between them. The CDR3 is 15 residues long. In germline, CDR1 is MGHRA, CDR2 YSYEKL. The sample belongs to a study of CD8+CD57+ T cells in acquired aplastic anemia. According to the study, genomic DNA was the template for TCR beta VDJ and CDR3 profiling. TCRdb reprocessed the reads via MiXCR and lists one record per CDR3 protein. This table holds hundreds of thousands of distinct CDR3 sequences, under 40% found once. Patients selected for sequencing had displayed CD8+CD57+ cell expansion by flow cytometry. Study observations and caveats: Patients and healthy controls showed no significant CD8+ Simpson's diversity difference. Overlapping CD8+ CDR3 repertoires of patients and controls contained 25 to 35 shared sequences.

The sequenced sample was sorted CD4+, CD8+, or CD8+CD57+ T cells (not recorded which) from PBMCs. The chain links TRBV4-1 to TRBJ2-2; TRBD1 might be the D (6 bases). This sequence originates from a human donor with aplastic anemia. The CDR3: CASSQAGVKTGELFF. The CDR3 coding sequence is TGCGCCAGCAGCCAGGCAGGGGTTAAGACCGGGGAGCTGTTTTTT.